The 14 T cell receptor beta chains below were found in one sample sequenced in a study of blood T cell repertoires in COVID-19. Clones were read by immunoSEQ multiplex PCR, and TCRdb kept only the in-frame ones, dropping some. The repertoire includes around 360,000 clones, around 87% of them detected once, and about 10% sits in the top ten. The sequenced sample consisted of peripheral blood. These receptors were obtained from a woman in her twenties or thirties with COVID-19, enrolled during active disease.

Here the CDR3 DNA reads TGTGCCAGCAGTTACAGACTAGCGGCCTACGAGCAGTACTTC. Translating gives CASSYRLAAYEQYF. The chain has TRBV6-2 or TRBV6-3 and TRBJ2-7; 9 bases are shared with TRBD2. The CDR3 is made up of 14 amino acids. With 2 bases clipped from V and 2 bases from J, the junction kept 1 base outside the gene matches. Germline V gene sequence: CDR1 MNHEY, CDR2 SVGEGT.

This rearrangement joins TRBV12-3 or TRBV12-4 to TRBJ1-2; D uncertain. The CDR3 length is 13 residues. Trimming shortened V by 4 bases and J by 8 bases, and 14 bases separated the two germline ends. The CDR3 nucleotides are TGTGCCAGCAGTTACCCTGGCGGCCTGGGCTACACCTTC. Translated, it gives CASSYPGGLGYTF.

The rearrangement uses TRBV30 and TRBJ2-7; D remains ambiguous. The CDR3 is made up of 11 amino acids. CDR1 and CDR2 from the germline V gene are GTSNPN and SVGIG (reference sequence). The V and J ends lost 3 bases and 6 bases respectively, with 9 bases between them. CDR3 amino acids: CAWRSAFEQYF. CDR3 bases: TGTGCCTGGAGGTCAGCGTTCGAGCAGTACTTC.

The genes are TRBV30 and TRBJ2-3; D is undetermined. This CDR3 is 11 amino acids long. V gave up 1 base and J gave up 5 bases, with 4 bases separating them. Germline V gene lookup returns CDR1 GTSNPN and CDR2 SVGIG (reference sequence). This CDR3 is CAWSAGDTQYF. The CDR3 DNA is TGTGCCTGGAGTGCGGGAGATACGCAGTATTTT. The variable domain in full, completed from reference TRBV30 and TRBJ2-3, reads SQTIHQWPATLVQPVGSPLSLECTVEGTSNPNLYWYRQAAGRGLQLLFYSVGIGQISSEVPQNLSASRPQDRQFILSSKKLLLSDSGFYLCAWSAGDTQYFGPGTRLTVL.

The genes are TRBV19 and TRBJ2-3; 9 bases map to TRBD1. V was pared by 5 bases and J by 3 bases, with 6 bases of the junction left unmatched. Per germline, CDR1 LNHDA and CDR2 SQIVND (reference sequence). The CDR3 runs to 15 residues. CDR3 sequence: CASSQQGAVTDTQYF. In nucleotides, the CDR3 is TGTGCCAGTAGTCAACAGGGGGCAGTGACAGATACGCAGTATTTT.

V gene TRBV5-1 combines with J gene TRBJ2-7; 8 bases fit TRBD1. V shed 5 bases, J shed 3 bases, and the junction held 7 bases outside the gene matches. Germline V CDR1 and CDR2: SGHRS, YFSETQ. There are 14 residues in the CDR3. CDR3 sequence: CASSSDRGFYEQYF. The CDR3 region has the DNA TGCGCCAGCAGTAGTGACAGGGGATTCTACGAGCAGTACTTC.

The gene calls are TRBV5-4 and TRBJ2-3; 9 nucleotides align to TRBD1. CDR3 length: 16 residues. V shed 3 bases and J 7 bases; nucleotides not matched to a gene: 12. Looked up from germline, CDR1 is SGHNT and CDR2 is YYREEE (reference sequence). This CDR3 reads CASSSHRDRERYTQYF. The CDR3 DNA follows: TGTGCCAGCAGCTCCCACCGGGACAGGGAACGATATACGCAGTATTTT.

CDR3 protein: CASRKDRLNTEAFF. The CDR3 nucleotides read TGTGCCAGCAGAAAAGACAGGCTGAACACTGAAGCTTTCTTT. The chain carries TRBV7-2 and TRBJ1-1; TRBD1 might be the D (6 bases). The germline CDR1 and CDR2 sequences are SGHTA and FQGNSA. This CDR3 is built from 14 residues. V lost 6 bases and J lost 0, with 11 bases in between.

The chain has TRBV28 and TRBJ2-7, with TRBD1 matching 7 bases. Trimming cost V 5 bases and J 2 bases; bases outside gene matches: 3. Germline-derived CDR1 and CDR2 are MDHEN and SYDVKM. The CDR3 contains 13 residues. CDR3 in DNA: TGTGCCAGCAGTCGACAGGGTCCCTACGAGCAGTACTTC. Translated, it gives CASSRQGPYEQYF.

The V gene is TRBV2, the J gene TRBJ1-1, with D possibly being TRBD1 (5 bases). The V gene's germline CDR1 is SNHLY and CDR2 FYNNEI. This CDR3 region has 13 residues. V shed 9 bases and J shed 1 base, with 12 bases lying between them. CDR3 nucleotides: TGTGCCAGGGGGGGACGGGAGAACACTGAAGCTTTCTTT. As protein: CARGGRENTEAFF.

This chain links TRBV30 with TRBJ1-1; TRBD1 matches 7 bases. CDR1 and CDR2 from the germline V gene are GTSNPN and SVGIG (reference sequence). V was pared by 4 bases and J by 4 bases, with 12 bases of the junction left unmatched. The CDR3 has 15 amino acids. CDR3 protein: CAWTTRQGWGTEAFF. For the CDR3, the DNA is TGTGCCTGGACCACCCGACAGGGCTGGGGCACTGAAGCTTTCTTT.

The chain has TRBV5-1 and TRBJ2-5, with D possibly matching TRBD1 (6 bases). The germline V gene encodes CDR1 SGHRS and CDR2 YFSETQ. The CDR3 is 14 amino acids. V lost 1 base, J lost 7 bases, and 14 bases lay in between. CDR3 region: CASSLSGQQGTQYF. The CDR3 bases are TGCGCCAGCAGCTTGTCCGGCCAACAGGGGACCCAGTACTTC. Full variable domain (remainder filled in from reference TRBV5-1 and TRBJ2-5): KAGVTQTPRYLIKTRGQQVTLSCSPISGHRSVSWYQQTPGQGLQFLFEYFSETQRNKGNFPGRFSGRQFSNSRSEMNVSTLELGDSALYLCASSLSGQQGTQYFGPGTRLLVL.

The V gene is TRBV5-4, the J gene TRBJ2-5; 7 bases are shared with TRBD2. From germline, CDR1 is SGHNT and CDR2 YYREEE (reference sequence). V lost 0 bases and J lost 2; bases outside the gene matches: 1. The CDR3 is made up of 14 amino acids. As DNA, the CDR3 is TGTGCCAGCAGCTTGGTCGGGGGGCAAGAGACCCAGTACTTC. It is translated as CASSLVGGQETQYF.

The chain couples TRBV18 to TRBJ2-2, with D maybe TRBD1 (5 bases). Germline CDR1 and CDR2: KGHSH and LQKENI. The CDR3 is 13 amino acids. Trimming removed 6 bases at V and 5 bases at J, with 10 bases between. CDR3 DNA sequence: TGTGCCAGCTCTCCCGACAGAACCGGGGAGCTGTTTTTT. Its protein is CASSPDRTGELFF. The whole variable domain, filled in from reference TRBV18 and TRBJ2-2, reads NAGVMQNPRHLVRRRGQEARLRCSPMKGHSHVYWYRQLPEEGLKFMVYLQKENIIDESGMPKERFSAEFPKEGPSILRIQQVVRGDSAAYFCASSPDRTGELFFGEGSRLTVL.